Each of the 20 T cell receptor beta chains below was sequenced from the same sample in a study of siplizumab effects on memory and regulatory T cells. Libraries were prepared by immunoSEQ multiplex PCR; TCRdb keeps only in-frame clonotypes and omits some of them. Seen here are about 91,000 clones, around 95% observed once, and the top ten hold 0.031%. Sequencing used naive CD4+ T cells sorted from blood. The receptors shown here come from a human donor in good health.

The chain recombines TRBV7-9 with TRBJ1-6; tentatively, D is TRBD1 (5 bases). Germline V CDR1 and CDR2: SEHNR, FQNEAQ (reference sequence). Trimming pared 1 base from V and 6 bases from J, leaving 13 bases between. The CDR3 runs 16 residues. In DNA form, the CDR3 reads TGTGCCAGCAGCTTAGACCCCGGGCAGGGTAATTCACCCCTCCACTTT. Translating gives CASSLDPGQGNSPLHF.

The gene calls are TRBV7-9 and TRBJ2-2; D is unclear. V was shortened by 4 bases and J by 7 bases, with 10 bases between the two germline ends. Germline assignment: CDR1 SEHNR and CDR2 FQNEAQ (reference sequence). The CDR3 runs to 13 residues. The CDR3 DNA follows: TGTGCCAGCAGCTCTCAACGAGGCGGGGAGCTGTTTTTT. Translated, it gives CASSSQRGGELFF. The full variable domain, its missing parts supplied by reference TRBV7-9 and TRBJ2-2, is DTGVSQNPRHKITKRGQNVTFRCDPISEHNRLYWYRQTLGQGPEFLTYFQNEAQLEKSRLLSDRFSAERPKGSFSTLEIQRTEQGDSAMYLCASSSQRGGELFFGEGSRLTVL.

This chain uses TRBV6-6 with TRBJ2-2; the D is unclear. Looked up from germline, CDR1 is MNHNY and CDR2 is SVGAGI (reference sequence). V lost 8 bases, J lost 1 base, and 8 bases lay in between. The CDR3 contains 13 residues. Here the CDR3 DNA reads TGTGCCAGCGGGGTTAGGAACACCGGGGAGCTGTTTTTT. As protein: CASGVRNTGELFF.

CDR3 residues: CASSLRRGDFTDTQYF. The CDR3 coding sequence is TGTGCCAGCAGCTTGCGGCGGGGGGACTTCACAGATACGCAGTATTTT. The chain is built from TRBV5-4 and TRBJ2-3, with 8 bases lining up with TRBD2. Per germline, CDR1 SGHNT and CDR2 YYREEE (reference sequence). Trimming took 1 base from V and 2 from J; bases not matched to a gene: 6. This CDR3 region has 16 residues.

The V and J genes are TRBV14 and TRBJ1-3; D is unresolved. CDR3 length: 14 residues. The V end was cut by 5 bases, the J end by 2 bases, with 10 bases between. Looked up from germline, CDR1 is SGHDN and CDR2 is FVKESK. The CDR3 DNA is TGTGCCAGCAGCGAAGGTACAGCTGGAAACACCATATATTTT. Translated: CASSEGTAGNTIYF.

This chain links TRBV6-6 with TRBJ2-1; a weak D match, TRBD1 (6 bases). CDR3 length: 13 amino acids. Germline V gives CDR1 MNHNY, CDR2 SVGAGI (reference sequence). Deletions cut 2 bases from V and 10 bases from J, with 12 bases between. The CDR3 here is CASSYPQGYEQFF. In nucleotides, the CDR3 is TGTGCCAGCAGTTACCCACAGGGTTACGAGCAGTTCTTC.

The chain recombines TRBV28 with TRBJ1-4; possible D gene TRBD1, 5 bases. This CDR3 has 15 residues. Germline CDR1 reads MDHEN; CDR2 reads SYDVKM. V was pared by 6 bases and J by 1 base, with 12 bases between. CDR3 region: CASSPPGLTNEKLFF. The DNA of the CDR3 is TGTGCCAGCAGCCCTCCAGGGTTAACTAATGAAAAACTGTTTTTT.

The chain uses TRBV6-5 and TRBJ2-2, with a weak D call TRBD2 (6 bases). Germline V gene sequence: CDR1 MNHEY, CDR2 SVGAGI. CDR3 size: 15 residues. V was shortened by 6 bases and J by 1 base, with 12 bases between the two germline ends. The CDR3 loop is CASRRGTWNTGELFF. The CDR3 DNA reads as TGTGCCAGCAGACGTGGGACTTGGAACACCGGGGAGCTGTTTTTT.

This chain links TRBV19 with TRBJ1-6; D not resolved. This CDR3 spans 17 amino acids. Germline lookup yields CDR1 LNHDA and CDR2 SQIVND (reference sequence). Trimming stripped 6 bases from V and 0 bases from J, with 15 bases between. The CDR3 region is CASRNSFSSSYNSPLHF. The CDR3 DNA sequence: TGTGCCAGTAGGAACAGCTTCTCTAGCTCCTATAATTCACCCCTCCACTTT.

This clone showed up just once. As DNA, the CDR3 is TGTGCCAGCAGTTACCCGACAGGGGGCGGCTATGGCTACACCTTC. Residues: CASSYPTGGGYGYTF. This chain joins TRBV28 and TRBJ1-2; 10 bases are a match to TRBD1. The CDR3 consists of 15 residues. The junction had 6 bases not matched to a gene; V was cut back by 4 bases and J by 4 bases. CDR1 and CDR2 from the germline V gene are MDHEN and SYDVKM.

The chain employs TRBV4-2 and TRBJ2-3, with 8 bases identical to TRBD2. Per germline, CDR1 LGHNA and CDR2 YNFKEQ. This CDR3 has 16 residues. The V gene end was trimmed by 0 bases and the J gene end by 5 bases; junction bases not matched to a gene: 7. The CDR3 loop is CASSQEHGGAGDTQYF. The CDR3 region has the DNA TGTGCCAGCAGCCAAGAACACGGGGGGGCTGGAGATACGCAGTATTTT.

The CDR3 nucleotides read TGTGCCAGCAGCAAAGACCGAGGTAATCAGCCCCAGCATTTT. This translates into CASSKDRGNQPQHF. This chain uses TRBV21-1 with TRBJ1-5. TRBV21-1 is a known pseudogene. The CDR3 runs to 14 residues.

This clone was counted a single time. This rearrangement joins TRBV5-1 to TRBJ2-7; maybe TRBD2 (5 bases). V was cut by 2 bases and J by 5 bases, with 5 bases left in between. This CDR3 region has 11 residues. The germline V gene has CDR1 SGHRS and CDR2 YFSETQ. The CDR3 loop is CASSFGNEQYF. The CDR3 DNA sequence: TGCGCCAGCAGCTTCGGGAACGAGCAGTACTTC.

The chain carries TRBV19 and TRBJ1-1, with D possibly matching TRBD1 (6 bases). Germline CDR1 is LNHDA and CDR2 is SQIVND (reference sequence). V was shortened by 9 bases and J by 9 bases, with 23 bases between the two germline ends. The CDR3 has 14 amino acids. This CDR3 is CASRRTLQGSKAFF. The CDR3 DNA is TGTGCCAGCAGAAGAACCCTACAGGGCTCAAAAGCTTTCTTT. Full variable domain (rest looked up from reference TRBV19 and TRBJ1-1): DGGITQSPKYLFRKEGQNVTLSCEQNLNHDAMYWYRQDPGQGLRLIYYSQIVNDFQKGDIAEGYSVSREKKESFPLTVTSAQKNPTAFYLCASRRTLQGSKAFFGQGTRLTVV.

V gene TRBV12-5 combines with J gene TRBJ1-2; D remains unclear. This CDR3 has 10 amino acids. Germline loops: CDR1 LGHNT, CDR2 FRNRAP. Trimming removed 5 bases from V and 2 bases from J, with 0 bases in between. Here the CDR3 DNA reads TGTGCTAGTGGTAACTATGGCTACACCTTC. Protein sequence: CASGNYGYTF.

V gene TRBV19 combines with J gene TRBJ2-5, with 7 bases lining up with TRBD1. Looked up from germline, CDR1 is LNHDA and CDR2 is SQIVND (reference sequence). V lost 6 bases, J lost 5 bases, and 12 bases stayed unmatched. The CDR3 contains 15 residues. CDR3 amino acids: CASSTIGQAAETQYF. In DNA, the CDR3 is TGTGCCAGTAGCACGATAGGACAGGCGGCGGAGACCCAGTACTTC.

The gene calls are TRBV19 and TRBJ1-2; D not resolved. CDR1 is LNHDA and CDR2 is SQIVND in the germline V gene (reference sequence). V was clipped by 7 bases and J by 4 bases, with 16 bases between them. This CDR3 is built from 14 residues. CDR3 amino acids: CASTPGVGSYGYTF. In DNA, the CDR3 is TGTGCCAGTACCCCGGGCGTCGGGAGCTATGGCTACACCTTC.

The chain joins TRBV7-9 to TRBJ2-3; TRBD1 is a possible D gene (6 bases). The germline CDR1 and CDR2 sequences are SEHNR and FQNEAQ (reference sequence). The V end was cut by 1 base, the J end by 3 bases, with 14 bases between. CDR3 length: 16 amino acids. CDR3 region: CASSLGSGVLTDTQYF. For the CDR3, the DNA is TGTGCCAGCAGCTTAGGGTCAGGGGTGTTAACAGATACGCAGTATTTT.

The rearrangement links TRBV28 to TRBJ1-2, with TRBD1 identical over 7 bases. The CDR3 has 15 amino acids. V gave up 7 bases and J gave up 7 bases; unmatched junction bases: 15. Germline values: CDR1 MDHEN, CDR2 SYDVKM. As DNA, the CDR3 is TGTGCCAGCACCTTACATCAAGGGGGCGCAGGTGGCTACACCTTC. Its translation: CASTLHQGGAGGYTF.

V is TRBV15 and J is TRBJ2-5; 7 positions match TRBD1. CDR1 is LNHNV and CDR2 is YYDKDF in the germline V gene (reference sequence). The CDR3 loop spans 13 amino acids. V dropped 9 bases and J dropped 2; count of bases not matched to a gene: 6. The CDR3 is CATRQGLQETQYF. The CDR3 bases are TGTGCCACAAGACAGGGCCTTCAAGAGACCCAGTACTTC.